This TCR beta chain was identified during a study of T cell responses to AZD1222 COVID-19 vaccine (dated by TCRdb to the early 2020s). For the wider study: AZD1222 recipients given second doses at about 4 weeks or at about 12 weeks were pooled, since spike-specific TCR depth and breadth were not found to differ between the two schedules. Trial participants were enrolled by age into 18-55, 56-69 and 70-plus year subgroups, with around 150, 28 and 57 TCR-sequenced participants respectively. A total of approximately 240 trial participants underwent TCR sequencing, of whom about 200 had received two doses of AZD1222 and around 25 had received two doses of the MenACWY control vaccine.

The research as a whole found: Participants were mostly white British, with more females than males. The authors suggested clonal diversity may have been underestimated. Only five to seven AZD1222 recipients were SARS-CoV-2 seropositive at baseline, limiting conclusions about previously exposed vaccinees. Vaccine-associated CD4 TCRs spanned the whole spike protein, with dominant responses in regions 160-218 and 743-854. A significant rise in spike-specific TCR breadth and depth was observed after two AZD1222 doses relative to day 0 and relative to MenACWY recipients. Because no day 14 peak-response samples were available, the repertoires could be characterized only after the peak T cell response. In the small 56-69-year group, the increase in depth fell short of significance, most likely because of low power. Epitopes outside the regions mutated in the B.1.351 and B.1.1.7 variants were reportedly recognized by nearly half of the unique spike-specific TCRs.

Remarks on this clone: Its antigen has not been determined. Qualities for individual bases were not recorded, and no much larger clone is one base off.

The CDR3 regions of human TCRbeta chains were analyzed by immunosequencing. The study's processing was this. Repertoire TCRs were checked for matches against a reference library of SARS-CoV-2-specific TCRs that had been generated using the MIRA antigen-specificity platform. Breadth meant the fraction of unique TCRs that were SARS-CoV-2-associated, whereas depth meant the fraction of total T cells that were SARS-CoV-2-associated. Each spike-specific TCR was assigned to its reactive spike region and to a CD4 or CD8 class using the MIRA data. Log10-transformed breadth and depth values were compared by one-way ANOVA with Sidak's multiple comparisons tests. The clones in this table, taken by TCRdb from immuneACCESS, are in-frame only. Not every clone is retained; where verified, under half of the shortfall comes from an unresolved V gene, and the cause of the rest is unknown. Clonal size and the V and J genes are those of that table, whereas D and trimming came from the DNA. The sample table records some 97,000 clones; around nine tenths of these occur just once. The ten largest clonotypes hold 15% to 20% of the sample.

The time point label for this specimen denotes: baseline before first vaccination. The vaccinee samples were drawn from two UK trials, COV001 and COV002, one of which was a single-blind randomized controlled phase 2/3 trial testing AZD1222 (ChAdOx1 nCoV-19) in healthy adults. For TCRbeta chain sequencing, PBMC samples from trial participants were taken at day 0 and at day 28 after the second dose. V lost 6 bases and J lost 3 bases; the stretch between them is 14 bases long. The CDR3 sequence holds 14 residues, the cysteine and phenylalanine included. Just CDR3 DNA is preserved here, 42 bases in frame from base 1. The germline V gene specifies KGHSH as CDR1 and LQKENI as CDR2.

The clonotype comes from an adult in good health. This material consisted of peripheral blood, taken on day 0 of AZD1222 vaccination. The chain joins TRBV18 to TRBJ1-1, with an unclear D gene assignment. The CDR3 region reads CASSPGLGDTEAFF. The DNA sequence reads TGTGCCAGCTCGCCTGGCTTGGGCGACACTGAAGCTTTCTTT.